This TCR beta chain is from a study of T cells after yellow fever vaccination. General study points: Researchers cautioned that FACS-sorted repertoires could harbor abundant clonotypes contaminating from the bulk population.

Germline CDR1 and CDR2: MNHNS and SASEGT. V lost 6 bases and J lost 1; bases outside the gene matches: 15. CDR3 length equals 18 residues. This clonotype was detected many times. The antigen is unknown. Making TCR cDNA involved 5'RACE template switching, which added UMIs and a universal primer site. One entry per CDR3 protein, called by TCRdb with MiXCR from the 5' RACE reads. This sample has around 330,000 distinct CDR3 sequences; around 3.6% occur once, and the top ten carry about 25%. This rearrangement joins TRBV6-1 to TRBJ1-5; 7 nucleotides match TRBD1. The sequence was obtained from a man between 18 and 29 years old who received the YFV17D yellow fever vaccine. Sequencing was performed on PBMCs, taken on the day of the yellow fever booster vaccination. CDR3: CASSNEQGRGISNQPQHF. The CDR3 DNA is TGTGCCAGCAGCAACGAACAGGGGAGGGGGATAAGCAATCAGCCCCAGCATTTT.